The clone carrying this T cell receptor (beta chain) has a handful of counts. The data belong to a study of blood T cell repertoires in COVID-19. Measured with immunoSEQ multiplex PCR; TCRdb has only the in-frame clones, and not every one. Found here are about 30,000 clones, around 84% of them singletons; the top ten hold less than 15%. Sequenced: peripheral blood. This sequence originates from a human donor in a cohort sampled during active COVID-19. The donor label of this sample is uncertain.

The CDR3 bases are TGTGCCAGCAGTGACAGGGGATCTGGCAATCAGCCCCAGCATTTT. The encoded protein is CASSDRGSGNQPQHF. This sequence joins TRBV6-1 and TRBJ1-5; TRBD1 might be the D (6 bases). This CDR3 region has 15 residues. The germline V gene encodes CDR1 MNHNS and CDR2 SASEGT. V was trimmed by 3 bases and J by 2 bases, leaving 11 bases between them.